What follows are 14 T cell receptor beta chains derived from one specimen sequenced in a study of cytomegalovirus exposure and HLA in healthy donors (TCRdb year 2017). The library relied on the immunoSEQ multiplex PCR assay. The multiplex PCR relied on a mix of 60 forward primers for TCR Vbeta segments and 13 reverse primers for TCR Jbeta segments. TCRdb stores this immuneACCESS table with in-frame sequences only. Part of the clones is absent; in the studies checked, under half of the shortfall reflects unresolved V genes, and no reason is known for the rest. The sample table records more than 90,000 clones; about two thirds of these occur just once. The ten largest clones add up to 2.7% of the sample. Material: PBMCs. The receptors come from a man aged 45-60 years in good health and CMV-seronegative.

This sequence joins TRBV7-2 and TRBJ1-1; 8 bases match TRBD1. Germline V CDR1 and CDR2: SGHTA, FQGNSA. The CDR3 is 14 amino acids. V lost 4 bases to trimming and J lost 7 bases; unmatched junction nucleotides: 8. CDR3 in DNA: TGTGCCAGCAGCTACCGGACAGGGCACATTGAAGCTTTCTTT. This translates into CASSYRTGHIEAFF.

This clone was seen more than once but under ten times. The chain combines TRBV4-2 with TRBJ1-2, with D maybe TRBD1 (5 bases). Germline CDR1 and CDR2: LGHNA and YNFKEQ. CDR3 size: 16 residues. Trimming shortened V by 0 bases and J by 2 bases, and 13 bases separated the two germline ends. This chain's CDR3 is CASSQDRTRVNYGYTF. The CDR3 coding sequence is TGTGCCAGCAGCCAAGATAGAACCAGGGTCAACTATGGCTACACCTTC.

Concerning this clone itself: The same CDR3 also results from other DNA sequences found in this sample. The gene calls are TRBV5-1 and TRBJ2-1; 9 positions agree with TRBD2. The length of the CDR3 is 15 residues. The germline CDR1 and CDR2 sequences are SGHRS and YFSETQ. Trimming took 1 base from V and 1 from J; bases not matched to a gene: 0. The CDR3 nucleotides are TGCGCCAGCAGCTTGACTAGCGGGTCCTACAATGAGCAGTTCTTC. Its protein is CASSLTSGSYNEQFF.

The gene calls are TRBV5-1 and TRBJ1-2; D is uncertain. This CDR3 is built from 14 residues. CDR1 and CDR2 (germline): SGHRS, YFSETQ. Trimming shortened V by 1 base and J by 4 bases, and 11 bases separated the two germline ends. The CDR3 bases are TGCGCCAGCAGCTTGACCGGGGAGAGCTATGGCTACACCTTC. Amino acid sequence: CASSLTGESYGYTF. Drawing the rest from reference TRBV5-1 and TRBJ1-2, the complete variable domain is KAGVTQTPRYLIKTRGQQVTLSCSPISGHRSVSWYQQTPGQGLQFLFEYFSETQRNKGNFPGRFSGRQFSNSRSEMNVSTLELGDSALYLCASSLTGESYGYTFGSGTRLTVV.

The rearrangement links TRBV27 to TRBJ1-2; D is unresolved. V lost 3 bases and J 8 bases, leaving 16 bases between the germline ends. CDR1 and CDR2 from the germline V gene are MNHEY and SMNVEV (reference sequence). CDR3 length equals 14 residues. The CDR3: CASSLGRASRGYTF. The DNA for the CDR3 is TGTGCCAGCAGTTTGGGGAGGGCTAGTAGGGGCTACACCTTC.

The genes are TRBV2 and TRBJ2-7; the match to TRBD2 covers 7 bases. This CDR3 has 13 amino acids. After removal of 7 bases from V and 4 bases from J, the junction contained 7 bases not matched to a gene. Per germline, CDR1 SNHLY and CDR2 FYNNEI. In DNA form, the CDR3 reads TGTGCCAGCATGGGAGGGGCCGGGTACGAGCAGTACTTC. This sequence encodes CASMGGAGYEQYF.

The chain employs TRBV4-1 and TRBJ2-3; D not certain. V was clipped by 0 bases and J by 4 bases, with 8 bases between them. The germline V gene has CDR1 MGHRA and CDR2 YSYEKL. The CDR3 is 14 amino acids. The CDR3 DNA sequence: TGCGCCAGCAGCCAAGATCCCCGAGCAGATACGCAGTATTTT. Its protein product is CASSQDPRADTQYF.

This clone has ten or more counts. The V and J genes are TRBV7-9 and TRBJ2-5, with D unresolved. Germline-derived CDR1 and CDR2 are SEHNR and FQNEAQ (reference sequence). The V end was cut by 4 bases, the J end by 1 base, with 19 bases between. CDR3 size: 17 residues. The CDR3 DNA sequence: TGTGCCAGCAGCTCAGCTAATGGTGATAGAGGCCAAGAGACCCAGTACTTC. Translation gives CASSSANGDRGQETQYF.

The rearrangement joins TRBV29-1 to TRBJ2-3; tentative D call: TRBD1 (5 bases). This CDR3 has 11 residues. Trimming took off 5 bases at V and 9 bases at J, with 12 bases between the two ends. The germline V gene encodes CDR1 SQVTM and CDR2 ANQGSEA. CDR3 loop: CSVRTSHTQYF. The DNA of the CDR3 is TGCAGCGTTAGGACAAGTCACACGCAGTATTTT.

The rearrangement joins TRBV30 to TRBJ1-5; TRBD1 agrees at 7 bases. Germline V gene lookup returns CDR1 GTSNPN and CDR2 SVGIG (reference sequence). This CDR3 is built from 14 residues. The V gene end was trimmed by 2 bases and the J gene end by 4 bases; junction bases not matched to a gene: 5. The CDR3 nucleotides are TGTGCCTGGAGTCTGGGACAGCCGAATCAGCCCCAGCATTTT. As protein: CAWSLGQPNQPQHF.

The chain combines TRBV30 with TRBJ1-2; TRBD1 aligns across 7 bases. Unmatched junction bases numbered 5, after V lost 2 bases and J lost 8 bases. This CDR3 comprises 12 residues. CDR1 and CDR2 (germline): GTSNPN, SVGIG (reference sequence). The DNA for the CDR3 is TGTGCCTGGAGTAGGTCAGGGGGGGGCTACACCTTC. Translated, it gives CAWSRSGGGYTF. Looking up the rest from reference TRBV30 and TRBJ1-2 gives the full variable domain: SQTIHQWPATLVQPVGSPLSLECTVEGTSNPNLYWYRQAAGRGLQLLFYSVGIGQISSEVPQNLSASRPQDRQFILSSKKLLLSDSGFYLCAWSRSGGGYTFGSGTRLTVV.

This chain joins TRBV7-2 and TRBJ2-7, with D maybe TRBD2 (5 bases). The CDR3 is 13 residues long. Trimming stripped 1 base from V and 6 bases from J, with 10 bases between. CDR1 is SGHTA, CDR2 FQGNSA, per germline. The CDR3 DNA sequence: TGTGCCAGCAGCTTAGTCGGGGTAGGCGAGCAGTACGTC. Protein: CASSLVGVGEQYV.

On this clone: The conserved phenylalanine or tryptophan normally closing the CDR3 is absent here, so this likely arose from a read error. For the CDR3, the DNA is TGCGCCAGCAGCTTGCAGGGTAGTGAAACTGAAGCTTTCGTT. This encodes CASSLQGSETEAFV. The chain links TRBV5-1 to TRBJ1-1; perhaps TRBD1 as D (5 bases). Germline values: CDR1 SGHRS, CDR2 YFSETQ. CDR3 length: 14 residues. V lost 1 base, J lost 5 bases, and 12 bases lay in between.

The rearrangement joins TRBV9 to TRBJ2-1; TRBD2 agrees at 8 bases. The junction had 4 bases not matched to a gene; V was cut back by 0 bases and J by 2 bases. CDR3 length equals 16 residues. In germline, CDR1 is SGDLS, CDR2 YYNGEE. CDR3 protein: CASSVVTGGPYNEQFF. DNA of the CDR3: TGTGCCAGCAGCGTAGTCACGGGGGGGCCCTACAATGAGCAGTTCTTC. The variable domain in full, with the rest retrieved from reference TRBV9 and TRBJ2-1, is DSGVTQTPKHLITATGQRVTLRCSPRSGDLSVYWYQQSLDQGLQFLIQYYNGEERAKGNILERFSAQQFPDLHSELNLSSLELGDSALYFCASSVVTGGPYNEQFFGPGTRLTVL.